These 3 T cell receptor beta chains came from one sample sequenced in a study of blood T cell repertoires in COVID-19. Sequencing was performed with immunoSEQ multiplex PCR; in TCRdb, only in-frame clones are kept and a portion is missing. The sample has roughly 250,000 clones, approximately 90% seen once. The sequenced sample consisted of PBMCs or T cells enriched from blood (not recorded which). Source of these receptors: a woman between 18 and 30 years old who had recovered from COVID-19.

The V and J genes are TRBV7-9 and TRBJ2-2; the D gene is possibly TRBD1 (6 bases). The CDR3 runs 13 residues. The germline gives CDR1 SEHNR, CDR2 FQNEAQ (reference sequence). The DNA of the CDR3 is TGTGCTCCGCAGGGGACAAGGACCGGGGAGCTGTTTTTT. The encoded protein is CAPQGTRTGELFF.

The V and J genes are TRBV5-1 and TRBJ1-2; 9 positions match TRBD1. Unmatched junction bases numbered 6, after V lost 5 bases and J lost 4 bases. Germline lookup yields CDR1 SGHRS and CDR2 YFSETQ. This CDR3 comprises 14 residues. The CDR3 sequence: CASRGQGRLYGYTF. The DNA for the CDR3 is TGCGCCAGCAGGGGACAGGGTCGTCTCTATGGCTACACCTTC.

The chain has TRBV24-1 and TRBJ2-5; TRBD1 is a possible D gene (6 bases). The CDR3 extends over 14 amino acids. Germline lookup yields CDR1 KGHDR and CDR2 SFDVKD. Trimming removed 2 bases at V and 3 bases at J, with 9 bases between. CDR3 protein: CATSDYSGEETQYF. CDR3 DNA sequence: TGTGCCACCAGTGATTATTCAGGGGAAGAGACCCAGTACTTC.